The entry below gives a single T cell receptor (beta chain) sequence along with its context. The target antigen is unknown. This sample is drawn from a study of T cell responses to AZD1222 COVID-19 vaccine. Sequencing used immunoSEQ multiplex PCR; TCRdb keeps in-frame clones, though not all of them. The sample contains under 8,500 clones, 88% of which appear only once. It was second doses at about 4 or about 12 weeks that were pooled. Study results and limitations: Unmutated variant regions reportedly attract nearly half of all spike-specific TCRs. Mostly white British, mostly female donors; authors suggested clonal diversity may be underestimated.

After removal of 1 base from V and 3 bases from J, the junction contained 4 bases not matched to a gene. The CDR3 sequence is 16 residues long. Germline CDR1 reads SGHAT; CDR2 reads FQDESV (reference sequence). The sequence derives from an adult who received the AZD1222 COVID-19 vaccine. Source: peripheral blood, taken 28 days after the second AZD1222 dose. This chain joins TRBV11-1 and TRBJ2-3, with 10 nucleotides matching TRBD1. The CDR3 region has the DNA TGTGCCAGCAGCTTAGTTGGGACAGGGGAGACAGATACGCAGTATTTT. Its translation: CASSLVGTGETDTQYF.